Below, one T cell receptor beta chain is given with its context. A J-beta primer mix and a sample-barcoded 5' primer were used in a second PCR of roughly 6 to 12 cycles. TCRdb ran MiXCR on the 5' RACE reads and lists one entry per CDR3 protein. The sample yields 1.5 million to 2 million distinct CDR3 sequences, 49% seen once. This sample was taken from a study of blood T cells in healthy people across ages. Losses at the gene ends were 1 base for V and 10 bases for J; bases not matched to a gene: 10. Germline CDR1 and CDR2: MDHEN and SYDVKM. This CDR3 has 17 residues. This TCR derives from a woman aged 40 to 55 in good health. The J gene is TRBJ1-6, the V gene TRBV28, with 10 bases lining up with TRBD1. Sequencing used blood. This chain's CDR3 is CASSLFGGTGDQSPLHF. CDR3 nucleotide sequence: TGTGCCAGCAGTTTATTCGGGGGGACAGGGGATCAGTCACCCCTCCACTTT.